The next 18 T cell receptor beta chains were all read from a single sample in a study of beta chain features in type 1 diabetes. Study findings and constraints: In every one of the four CD4+ subsets, TCRB CDR3s were moderately but significantly shorter in Type 1 diabetes patients.

Expressed TCRB transcripts were sequenced because the entire RNA isolate underwent reverse transcription. Clones were read by immunoSEQ multiplex PCR, and TCRdb kept only the in-frame ones, dropping some. In the table there are about 660,000 clones, around an eighth of which are singletons. No cognate antigen is known for these TCRs. Sequencing was performed on naive CD4+ T cells from blood. The receptor set was obtained from a man younger than 35 with type 1 diabetes.

This rearrangement joins TRBV7-9 to TRBJ1-2; no clear D. The ends were cut back, 8 bases at V and 0 bases at J, with 13 bases in the middle. The germline V gene has CDR1 SEHNR and CDR2 FQNEAQ (reference sequence). This CDR3 spans 14 amino acids. CDR3 amino acids: CASRGGTSNYGYTF. The CDR3 nucleotides read TGTGCCAGCCGGGGAGGAACCTCTAACTATGGCTACACCTTC.

This sequence joins TRBV7-9 and TRBJ2-7, with D possibly TRBD1 on 6 matching bases. CDR1 SEHNR and CDR2 FQNEAQ come from the germline V gene (reference sequence). The ends were cut back, 6 bases at V and 0 bases at J, with 12 bases in the middle. The CDR3 has 14 residues. The CDR3 DNA follows: TGTGCCAGCAGACTAGGGGGAAACTCCTACGAGCAGTACTTC. This gives the protein CASRLGGNSYEQYF.

This clone was counted a few times. At one of its ends the junction is not consistent with the germline gene, which may arise from a read error. The V gene is TRBV30, the J gene TRBJ1-2; D might be TRBD1 (5 bases). Germline CDR1 GTSNPN, CDR2 SVGIG (reference sequence). The CDR3 consists of 11 residues. As DNA, the CDR3 is TGTGCCTGGAGTCCGGGACGGCCTTTCAGTTTC. It translates to CAWSPGRPFSF.

The rearrangement links TRBV18 to TRBJ1-3; no definite D call. Per the germline V gene, CDR1 is KGHSH and CDR2 is LQKENI. V lost 2 bases to trimming and J lost 1 base, with 9 bases between them. The length of the CDR3 is 15 residues. The CDR3 region is CASSPADLSGNTIYF. The CDR3 nucleotides are TGTGCCAGCTCACCAGCTGATCTATCTGGAAACACCATATATTTT.

The V and J genes are TRBV6-4 and TRBJ2-3, with D perhaps matching TRBD2 (6 bases). Germline V lookup: CDR1 MRHNA, CDR2 SNTAGT. The CDR3 totals 14 residues. V lost 3 bases and J 6 bases, leaving 13 bases between the germline ends. CDR3 amino acids: CASSERLGADTQYF. In DNA form, the CDR3 reads TGTGCCAGCAGTGAGAGACTAGGGGCGGATACGCAGTATTTT.

This chain connects TRBV10-3 to TRBJ2-5; a weak D match, TRBD1 (5 bases). The CDR3 length is 15 residues. Trimming left V 3 bases short and J 4 bases short, with 15 bases between. Germline V gene data show CDR1 as ENHRY and CDR2 as SYGVKD. The CDR3 sequence is CAISDGKGAGETQYF. The CDR3 DNA reads as TGTGCCATCAGTGACGGAAAAGGGGCCGGAGAGACCCAGTACTTC.

This clone showed up just a few times. CDR3 residues: CASSPGTGGPDEQFF. The CDR3 DNA follows: TGTGCCAGCTCACCAGGGACGGGAGGGCCGGATGAGCAGTTCTTC. The V call is TRBV18, the J call TRBJ2-1; TRBD2 aligns across 8 bases. The CDR3 is 15 residues long. V was pared by 2 bases and J by 8 bases, with 8 bases of the junction left unmatched. The V gene's germline CDR1 is KGHSH and CDR2 LQKENI.

The table lists this clone with a few counts. V gene TRBV15 combines with J gene TRBJ2-5; a possible D gene is TRBD1 (6 bases). Per the germline V gene, CDR1 is LNHNV and CDR2 is YYDKDF (reference sequence). This CDR3 region has 14 residues. V was pared by 3 bases and J by 2 bases, with 10 bases between. This CDR3 is CATSRIDRQETQYF. In DNA, the CDR3 is TGTGCCACCAGCAGGATTGACAGGCAAGAGACCCAGTACTTC.

This clone was observed a handful of times. The chain links TRBV19 to TRBJ1-1; maybe TRBD1 (5 bases). The V gene lost 7 bases and the J gene lost 1 base, with 13 bases spanning the gap. CDR3 length: 14 residues. Germline V CDR1 and CDR2: LNHDA, SQIVND (reference sequence). The CDR3 bases are TGTGCCAGTACCAAGAGGCAGGGGAACACTGAAGCTTTCTTT. Translated: CASTKRQGNTEAFF.

The J gene is TRBJ2-7, the V gene TRBV5-1; 7 nucleotides align to TRBD1. From germline, CDR1 is SGHRS and CDR2 YFSETQ. This CDR3 has 12 amino acids. Unmatched junction bases numbered 3, after V lost 4 bases and J lost 5 bases. The CDR3 reads CASSVTGDEQYF. DNA of the CDR3: TGCGCCAGCAGCGTTACAGGGGACGAGCAGTACTTC.

This clone was observed a handful of times. CDR3 DNA sequence: TGCAGCGTTCGAGGGACAGGGCGCGGAGAGACCCAGTACTTC. It translates to CSVRGTGRGETQYF. This chain uses TRBV29-1 with TRBJ2-5; TRBD1 agrees at 9 bases. Germline assignment: CDR1 SQVTM and CDR2 ANQGSEA. V trimming: 5 bases; J trimming: 4 bases; junction bases outside the gene matches: 8. The CDR3 consists of 14 residues.

The chain joins TRBV19 to TRBJ2-1, with 9 bases fitting TRBD1. V lost 3 bases and J lost 9; bases outside the gene matches: 6. CDR1 LNHDA and CDR2 SQIVND come from the germline V gene (reference sequence). This CDR3 has 14 amino acids. The CDR3 reads CASSISGTGSEQFF. The CDR3, as DNA: TGTGCCAGTAGTATCTCCGGGACAGGGTCTGAGCAGTTCTTC.

This clone turned up a few times. The chain links TRBV7-3 to TRBJ2-3; a weak D match, TRBD2 (6 bases). Per the germline V gene, CDR1 is SGHTA and CDR2 is FQGTGA. V was clipped by 5 bases and J by 0 bases, with 9 bases between them. The CDR3 is made up of 14 amino acids. The CDR3 loop reads CASSRDFSTDTQYF. CDR3 bases: TGTGCCAGCAGCCGGGACTTCAGCACAGATACGCAGTATTTT.

This clone was observed a few times. The rearrangement links TRBV30 to TRBJ2-2; 9 positions match TRBD2. The germline V gene has CDR1 GTSNPN and CDR2 SVGIG (reference sequence). Trimming took 0 bases from V and 9 from J; bases not matched to a gene: 5. The CDR3 has 14 amino acids. CDR3 sequence: CAWSVSGGSRELFF. CDR3 bases: TGTGCCTGGAGTGTCAGCGGGGGGTCTCGGGAGCTGTTTTTT.

In this sample, this clone turned up a few times. The genes are TRBV5-5 and TRBJ2-5, with no clear D. The CDR3 is 15 amino acids. Germline V gene sequence: CDR1 SGHKS, CDR2 YYEKEE (reference sequence). Trimming took 3 bases from V and 0 from J, leaving 12 bases between them. This CDR3 reads CASSYPRIHQETQYF. DNA for the CDR3: TGTGCCAGCAGCTACCCCCGGATACACCAAGAGACCCAGTACTTC. Drawing the rest from reference TRBV5-5 and TRBJ2-5, the complete variable domain is DAGVTQSPTHLIKTRGQQVTLRCSPISGHKSVSWYQQVLGQGPQFIFQYYEKEERGRGNFPDRFSARQFPNYSSELNVNALLLGDSALYLCASSYPRIHQETQYFGPGTRLLVL.

This clone showed up just a few times. V is TRBV29-1 and J is TRBJ1-5; TRBD1 is a possible D gene (5 bases). V lost 4 bases, J lost 4 bases, and 17 bases lay in between. Per the germline V gene, CDR1 is SQVTM and CDR2 is ANQGSEA. This CDR3 spans 15 amino acids. The CDR3 loop reads CSVALGTVRNQPQHF. The DNA for the CDR3 is TGCAGCGTTGCCCTCGGGACGGTCAGAAATCAGCCCCAGCATTTT.

The chain carries TRBV29-1 and TRBJ2-1; TRBD1 matches at 7 bases. Germline V gene sequence: CDR1 SQVTM, CDR2 ANQGSEA. J lost 5 bases, V lost 6 bases, and 10 bases had no gene match. The CDR3 has 14 residues. The CDR3 sequence: CSVKATGSHNEQFF. As DNA, the CDR3 is TGCAGCGTCAAAGCGACAGGGTCCCACAATGAGCAGTTCTTC.

The chain employs TRBV5-1 and TRBJ2-1, with a weak D call TRBD2 (5 bases). Germline V lookup: CDR1 SGHRS, CDR2 YFSETQ. The CDR3 loop spans 13 amino acids. V was pared by 2 bases and J by 10 bases, with 13 bases between. The chain's CDR3 is CASSFGLSGEQFF. The CDR3 DNA sequence: TGCGCCAGCAGCTTCGGCCTGTCGGGAGAGCAGTTCTTC.